The 26 T cell receptor beta chains below all came from one sample that was sequenced in a study of OX40 agonist ivuxolimab in advanced cancers. Produced via immunoSEQ multiplex PCR; TCRdb's table is partial and in-frame only. Among 150,000 to 180,000 clones listed, roughly 94% were seen once. The sample consisted of CD4+ or CD8+ T cells sorted from blood, taken in a trial of the OX40 agonist ivuxolimab. The receptors originated from an adult with an advanced solid tumor such as melanoma, head and neck, liver or kidney cancer.

The chain joins TRBV11-2 to TRBJ1-2; no definite D call. V was cut by 3 bases and J by 2 bases, with 7 bases left in between. This CDR3 is 13 amino acids long. Per the germline V gene, CDR1 is SGHAT and CDR2 is FQNNGV. In nucleotides, the CDR3 is TGTGCCAGCAGCTTGGCTGGAAACTATGGCTACACCTTC. Its protein product is CASSLAGNYGYTF. The variable domain in full, completed from reference TRBV11-2 and TRBJ1-2, reads EAGVAQSPRYKIIEKRQSVAFWCNPISGHATLYWYQQILGQGPKLLIQFQNNGVVDDSQLPKDRFSAERLKGVDSTLKIQPAKLEDSAVYLCASSLAGNYGYTFGSGTRLTVV.

This chain links TRBV18 with TRBJ2-5; possibly TRBD1 or TRBD2 for D (5 bases each). Germline V gene lookup returns CDR1 KGHSH and CDR2 LQKENI. V dropped 6 bases and J dropped 5 bases, with 13 bases sitting between them. The CDR3 spans 13 residues. The CDR3 sequence: CASSPGTGETQYF. CDR3 DNA: TGTGCCAGCTCGCCCGGGACGGGGGAGACCCAGTACTTC. The full variable domain, its missing parts supplied by reference TRBV18 and TRBJ2-5, is NAGVMQNPRHLVRRRGQEARLRCSPMKGHSHVYWYRQLPEEGLKFMVYLQKENIIDESGMPKERFSAEFPKEGPSILRIQQVVRGDSAAYFCASSPGTGETQYFGPGTRLLVL.

The chain has TRBV6-5 and TRBJ1-4; 7 bases align to TRBD1. V was clipped by 2 bases and J by 3 bases; unmatched bases: 3. Germline assignment: CDR1 MNHEY and CDR2 SVGAGI. The CDR3 runs to 15 residues. In DNA form, the CDR3 reads TGTGCCAGCAGTTACGACAGGGCACCTAATGAAAAACTGTTTTTT. This gives the protein CASSYDRAPNEKLFF.

This chain uses TRBV29-1 with TRBJ2-2; D may be TRBD2 (6 bases). From germline, CDR1 is SQVTM and CDR2 ANQGSEA. With 6 bases removed from V and 2 bases from J, the gap between germline ends came to 22 bases. The CDR3 loop spans 17 amino acids. In DNA, the CDR3 is TGCAGCGTCCAGTTTTATTCCGGGGCGGGAAACACCGGGGAGCTGTTTTTT. Its protein is CSVQFYSGAGNTGELFF.

This clone has a single count. V and J are TRBV27 and TRBJ1-2; 9 nucleotides line up with TRBD1. Trimming took 4 bases from V and 2 from J; bases not matched to a gene: 8. CDR3 length equals 16 residues. Germline V lookup: CDR1 MNHEY, CDR2 SMNVEV (reference sequence). CDR3 loop: CASSSPLQGANYGYTF. The CDR3 DNA reads TGTGCCAGCAGTTCACCCTTACAGGGGGCGAACTATGGCTACACCTTC.

This chain joins TRBV11-2 and TRBJ2-7; unclear D gene. This CDR3 contains 15 residues. Per germline, CDR1 SGHAT and CDR2 FQNNGV. Trimming took 4 bases from V and 3 from J, leaving 16 bases between them. The chain's CDR3 is CASSSGVSRIYEQYF. The CDR3 DNA reads as TGTGCCAGCAGCTCTGGGGTGTCCCGAATCTACGAGCAGTACTTC.

The V gene is TRBV18, the J gene TRBJ1-5; a weak D match, TRBD1 (5 bases). This CDR3 is built from 15 residues. Germline-derived CDR1 and CDR2 are KGHSH and LQKENI. Trimming took 8 bases from V and 6 from J, leaving 20 bases between them. CDR3 amino acids: CASAGGRVEGQPQHF. CDR3 in DNA: TGTGCCAGCGCGGGAGGCAGGGTGGAGGGTCAGCCCCAGCATTTT.

This sequence joins TRBV27 and TRBJ1-1; no reliable D call. V was pared by 5 bases and J by 1 base, with 17 bases between. CDR1 and CDR2 from the germline V gene are MNHEY and SMNVEV (reference sequence). The CDR3 has 16 residues. The CDR3: CASSPPPPHPNTEAFF. The CDR3 coding sequence is TGTGCCAGCAGTCCACCCCCACCCCATCCGAACACTGAAGCTTTCTTT.

The chain employs TRBV7-2 and TRBJ2-7, with 8 bases lining up with TRBD2. The junction had 8 bases not matched to a gene; V was cut back by 3 bases and J by 1 base. The CDR3 sequence is 16 residues long. Looked up from germline, CDR1 is SGHTA and CDR2 is FQGNSA. The CDR3 here is CASSLGRGALSYEQYF. CDR3 nucleotide sequence: TGTGCCAGCAGCTTGGGGCGGGGGGCTTTATCCTACGAGCAGTACTTC. The full variable domain, rest sourced from reference TRBV7-2 and TRBJ2-7, is GAGVSQSPSNKVTEKGKDVELRCDPISGHTALYWYRQSLGQGLEFLIYFQGNSAPDKSGLPSDRFSAERTGGSVSTLTIQRTQQEDSAVYLCASSLGRGALSYEQYFGPGTRLTVT.

This clone has a single count. The CDR3 nucleotides read TGTGCCAGCAGTTTATCAAGTGGGTTGGTTCAGCCCCAGCATTTT. It translates to CASSLSSGLVQPQHF. The chain joins TRBV27 to TRBJ1-5, with D unresolved. This CDR3 region has 15 residues. The germline V gene has CDR1 MNHEY and CDR2 SMNVEV (reference sequence). V was shortened by 0 bases and J by 6 bases, with 12 bases between the two germline ends.

This rearrangement joins TRBV2 to TRBJ1-1; D not certain. Trimming shortened V by 3 bases and J by 3 bases, and 5 bases separated the two germline ends. The CDR3 sequence is 12 residues long. Germline loops: CDR1 SNHLY, CDR2 FYNNEI. The CDR3 loop is CASSDWHTEAFF. DNA for the CDR3: TGTGCCAGCAGTGATTGGCACACTGAAGCTTTCTTT. The full variable domain, completed using reference TRBV2 and TRBJ1-1, is EPEVTQTPSHQVTQMGQEVILRCVPISNHLYFYWYRQILGQKVEFLVSFYNNEISEKSEIFDDQFSVERPDGSNFTLKIRSTKLEDSAMYFCASSDWHTEAFFGQGTRLTVV.

The chain is built from TRBV7-2 and TRBJ1-1; weak D call: TRBD1 (6 bases). Between the trimmed V and J ends, which lost 0 bases and 5 bases, there was a span of 7 bases. The germline V gene encodes CDR1 SGHTA and CDR2 FQGNSA. The CDR3 has 13 amino acids. As DNA, the CDR3 is TGTGCCAGCAGCTTAGCCAGGGGTACTGAAGCTTTCTTT. Translating it yields CASSLARGTEAFF.

This chain uses TRBV5-1 with TRBJ1-1, with D unclear. V was trimmed by 3 bases and J by 3 bases, leaving 6 bases between them. The CDR3 loop spans 12 amino acids. The germline CDR1 and CDR2 sequences are SGHRS and YFSETQ. The DNA for the CDR3 is TGCGCCAGCAGCTGGAGGGACACTGAAGCTTTCTTT. Its protein product is CASSWRDTEAFF.

V is TRBV19 and J is TRBJ2-1; 15 positions match TRBD2. With V trimmed by 7 bases and J by 4 bases, 23 bases remained unmatched. The CDR3 totals 22 residues. In germline, CDR1 is LNHDA, CDR2 SQIVND (reference sequence). The CDR3 is CASKGTQATRTSGRAQYNEQFF. CDR3 bases: TGTGCCAGTAAGGGGACTCAGGCAACCAGGACTAGCGGGAGGGCCCAATACAATGAGCAGTTCTTC.

The chain combines TRBV27 with TRBJ1-2; D not certain. V dropped 2 bases and J dropped 4 bases, with 8 bases sitting between them. The CDR3 is 13 residues long. The germline V gene encodes CDR1 MNHEY and CDR2 SMNVEV (reference sequence). CDR3 in amino acids: CASSLEGFYGYTF. CDR3 DNA: TGTGCCAGCAGTTTAGAGGGCTTCTATGGCTACACCTTC.

The chain recombines TRBV19 with TRBJ1-5; maybe TRBD1 (5 bases). The length of the CDR3 is 12 residues. Trimming pared 5 bases from V and 5 bases from J, leaving 7 bases between. Germline V gene sequence: CDR1 LNHDA, CDR2 SQIVND (reference sequence). CDR3 sequence reads: CASSRGDQPQHF. DNA of the CDR3: TGTGCCAGTAGTCGGGGGGATCAGCCCCAGCATTTT.

The V call is TRBV5-5, the J call TRBJ2-5, with a tentative D call TRBD2 (6 bases). The V gene's germline CDR1 is SGHKS and CDR2 YYEKEE (reference sequence). This CDR3 has 15 residues. Trimming cost V 4 bases and J 2 bases, with 15 bases left between them. CDR3 loop: CASSTGEGRQETQYF. CDR3 nucleotides: TGTGCCAGCAGCACGGGGGAAGGAAGGCAAGAGACCCAGTACTTC.

The V and J genes are TRBV9 and TRBJ2-3, with 11 bases fitting TRBD1. The V and J ends lost 4 bases and 1 base, in that order; junction bases with no gene match: 11. Per germline, CDR1 SGDLS and CDR2 YYNGEE. There are 18 residues in the CDR3. The CDR3 DNA reads as TGTGCCAGCAGCCGACACGGACAGGGGGCGGGGGGCACAGATACGCAGTATTTT. Translated, it gives CASSRHGQGAGGTDTQYF.

The V gene is TRBV6-5, the J gene TRBJ2-7; the D call may be TRBD1 or TRBD2 (6 bases each). Per germline, CDR1 MNHEY and CDR2 SVGAGI. V was trimmed by 0 bases and J by 4 bases, leaving 13 bases between them. The CDR3 extends over 15 amino acids. Here the CDR3 reads CASSYSRGPAYEQYF. Written as DNA, the CDR3 is TGTGCCAGCAGTTACTCCCGGGGGCCTGCGTACGAGCAGTACTTC.

The chain carries TRBV25-1 and TRBJ1-2; 8 bases align to TRBD1. The ends lost 6 bases at V and 6 bases at J; junction bases unmatched: 6. Per germline, CDR1 MGHDK and CDR2 SYGVNS. The CDR3 is made up of 13 amino acids. The DNA for the CDR3 is TGTGCCAGCAGACAGCAGGGGGCGGATGGCTACACCTTC. Protein: CASRQQGADGYTF.

The rearrangement joins TRBV10-3 to TRBJ2-2; 12 bases fit TRBD2. V lost 0 bases to trimming and J lost 7 bases; unmatched junction nucleotides: 6. CDR3 length equals 17 residues. The V gene's germline CDR1 is ENHRY and CDR2 SYGVKD. The CDR3 DNA reads as TGTGCCATCAGTGAGTCCCGACTAGCGGGAGTCCTCGGGGAGCTGTTTTTT. This codes for CAISESRLAGVLGELFF.

This chain uses TRBV27 with TRBJ2-1; tentatively, D is TRBD1 (5 bases). Germline loops: CDR1 MNHEY, CDR2 SMNVEV (reference sequence). Trimming shortened V by 10 bases and J by 6 bases, and 22 bases separated the two germline ends. CDR3 length: 15 residues. The CDR3 loop reads CATETGTDGVNEQFF. The CDR3 DNA sequence: TGTGCCACCGAAACAGGCACAGATGGAGTCAATGAGCAGTTCTTC.

This rearrangement joins TRBV18 to TRBJ1-1; 7 nucleotides line up with TRBD1. V gave up 3 bases and J gave up 5 bases; unmatched junction bases: 9. The CDR3 has 15 amino acids. In germline, CDR1 is KGHSH, CDR2 LQKENI. The CDR3 DNA is TGTGCCAGCTCACCGAGCCGCAGGGGGGGAACTGAAGCTTTCTTT. This gives the protein CASSPSRRGGTEAFF.

J is TRBJ2-5 and V is TRBV9; the match to TRBD2 covers 11 bases. The CDR3 covers 17 residues. Trimming cost V 4 bases and J 5 bases; bases outside gene matches: 13. CDR1 and CDR2 from the germline V gene are SGDLS and YYNGEE. The CDR3 spells CASSPTSGSLGGETQYF. CDR3 coding DNA: TGTGCCAGCAGCCCAACTAGCGGGAGCCTCGGGGGGGAGACCCAGTACTTC. The full variable domain, completed using reference TRBV9 and TRBJ2-5, is DSGVTQTPKHLITATGQRVTLRCSPRSGDLSVYWYQQSLDQGLQFLIQYYNGEERAKGNILERFSAQQFPDLHSELNLSSLELGDSALYFCASSPTSGSLGGETQYFGPGTRLLVL.

The V gene is TRBV5-1, the J gene TRBJ2-7, with D maybe TRBD1 (5 bases). CDR1 and CDR2 (germline): SGHRS, YFSETQ. V was pared by 0 bases and J by 2 bases, with 18 bases between. CDR3 length: 17 residues. The CDR3 DNA is TGCGCCAGCAGCTTGGTGGGTTCAGGGCCCTCTGCCTACGAGCAGTACTTC. Its translation: CASSLVGSGPSAYEQYF.

The chain recombines TRBV7-8 with TRBJ1-1; no firm D call. V shed 1 base and J shed 2 bases, with 8 bases lying between them. There are 14 residues in the CDR3. Per the germline V gene, CDR1 is SGHVS and CDR2 is FQNEAQ. CDR3 nucleotides: TGTGCCAGCAGCTTAGGAAGATTTAACACTGAAGCTTTCTTT. Amino acids: CASSLGRFNTEAFF.